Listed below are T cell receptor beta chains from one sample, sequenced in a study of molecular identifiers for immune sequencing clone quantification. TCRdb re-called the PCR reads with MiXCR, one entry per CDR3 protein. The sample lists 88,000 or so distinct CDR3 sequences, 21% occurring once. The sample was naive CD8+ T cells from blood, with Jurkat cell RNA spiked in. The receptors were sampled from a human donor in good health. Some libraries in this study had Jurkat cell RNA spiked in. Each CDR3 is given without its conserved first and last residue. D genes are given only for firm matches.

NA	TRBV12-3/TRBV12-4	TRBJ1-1	ASSPAGAEAF
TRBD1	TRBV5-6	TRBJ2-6	ASSPRGTGGAGANVLT
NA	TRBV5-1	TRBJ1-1	ASSWGRVNTEAF
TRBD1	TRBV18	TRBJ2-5	ASSPYRGQAEETQY
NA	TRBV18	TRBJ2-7	ASSAFPGPPYPPTYEQY
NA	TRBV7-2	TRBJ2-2	ASSLGTRVQNTGELF
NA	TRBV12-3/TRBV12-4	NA	ASSPRLHTQH
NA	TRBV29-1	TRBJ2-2	SVAPGTGELF
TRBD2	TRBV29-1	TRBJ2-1	SATGLAGRDEQF
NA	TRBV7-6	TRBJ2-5	ASSPTAYQETQY
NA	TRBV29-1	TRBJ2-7	SVIACIYEQY
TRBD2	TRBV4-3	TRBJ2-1	ASSQDRAGDLPYNEQF
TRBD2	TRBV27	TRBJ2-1	ASSTRSGREFDEQF
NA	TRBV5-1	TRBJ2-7	ASSWSDDYEQY
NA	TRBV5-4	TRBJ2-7	ASSLDSGSLREQY
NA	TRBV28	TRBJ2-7	ASSLRASASYEQY
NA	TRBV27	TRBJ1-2	AIRSYYGYT
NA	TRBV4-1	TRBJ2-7	ASSQDKARGYEQY
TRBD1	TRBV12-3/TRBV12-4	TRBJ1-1	ASSQDRVLNTEAF
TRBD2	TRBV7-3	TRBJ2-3	ASSLTSGVDTQY
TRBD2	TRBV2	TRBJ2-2	ASSGLAGGPGGELF
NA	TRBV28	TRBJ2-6	ASSPLSGANVLT
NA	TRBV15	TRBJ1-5	ATSRDRAGRDINQPQH
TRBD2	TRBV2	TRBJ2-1	ASSDGLDSYNEQF
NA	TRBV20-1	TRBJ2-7	SARAPEVTSSYEQY
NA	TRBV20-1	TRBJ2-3	SANGNDNTDGTQY
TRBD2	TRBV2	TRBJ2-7	AITGLAGDAGEQY
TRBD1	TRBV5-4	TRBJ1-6	AGSLPSQTGAPHLH
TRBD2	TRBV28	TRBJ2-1	ASSLGLAGGNEQF
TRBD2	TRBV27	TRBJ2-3	ASSEGRGGKDTQY
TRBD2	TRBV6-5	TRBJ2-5	ASSYYASGENSYQETQY
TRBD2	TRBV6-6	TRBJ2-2	ASTSPVAGANTGELF
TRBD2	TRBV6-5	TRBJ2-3	ASSYHHPPSGDPADTQY
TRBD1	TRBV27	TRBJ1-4	ASSLKGAGEKLF
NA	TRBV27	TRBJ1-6	ASSPITLTRYNSPLH
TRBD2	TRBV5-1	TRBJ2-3	ASSLIGGAVEDAQY
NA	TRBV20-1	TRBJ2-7	SARGFRAYEQY
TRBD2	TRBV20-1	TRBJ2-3	SARGIAGPRTDTQY
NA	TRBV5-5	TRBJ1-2	ASSQEFSNYGYT
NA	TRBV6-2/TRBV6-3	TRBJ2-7	ASAGGDKPYEQY
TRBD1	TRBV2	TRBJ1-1	ASRRTGGGTEAF
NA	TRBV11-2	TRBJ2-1	ASSPRLVDHSYNEQF
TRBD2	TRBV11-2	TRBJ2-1	ASSPLAGGGNEQF
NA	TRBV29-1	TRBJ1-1	SVELNTEAF
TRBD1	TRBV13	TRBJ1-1	ASNHLPGQGNTEAF
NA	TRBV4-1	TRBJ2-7	ASSPGSTYEQY